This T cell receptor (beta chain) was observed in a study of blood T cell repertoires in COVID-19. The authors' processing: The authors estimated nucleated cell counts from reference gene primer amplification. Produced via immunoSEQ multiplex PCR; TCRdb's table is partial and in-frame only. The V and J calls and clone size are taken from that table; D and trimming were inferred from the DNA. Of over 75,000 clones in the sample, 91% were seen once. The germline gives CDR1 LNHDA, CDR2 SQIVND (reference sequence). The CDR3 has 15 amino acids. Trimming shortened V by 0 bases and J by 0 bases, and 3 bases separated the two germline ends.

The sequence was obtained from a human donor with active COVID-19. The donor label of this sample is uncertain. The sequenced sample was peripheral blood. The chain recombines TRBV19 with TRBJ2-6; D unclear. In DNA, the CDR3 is TGTGCCAGTAGTATAGACGGCTCTGGGGCCAACGTCCTGACTTTC. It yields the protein CASSIDGSGANVLTF.